The T cell receptor beta chain under discussion was sequenced for a study of blood T cell repertoires in COVID-19. Study-wide background: Both acute and convalescent COVID-19 samples were obtained from the United States, Italy and Spain. T cells, B-cell-depleted T cells, or PBMCs provided the cDNA or gDNA that served as material.

As originally analysed: The authors estimated nucleated cell counts from reference gene primer amplification. Only in-frame clones appear in the TCRdb table, and some are missing; sequencing was by immunoSEQ multiplex PCR. V, J and clone size reflect that table, while D and trimming were determined from the DNA. The table has 80,000 to 95,000 clones, 75% seen once. Germline loops: CDR1 MNHEY, CDR2 SMNVEV (reference sequence). The CDR3 contains 16 residues. The V and J ends lost 4 bases and 3 bases, in that order; junction bases with no gene match: 6. This clone was seen more than once but under ten times.

Sequencing used peripheral blood. The rearrangement links TRBV27 to TRBJ1-2; 12 positions agree with TRBD1. The receptor was derived from a woman between 45 and 60 years old with acute or convalescent COVID-19. CDR3 DNA sequence: TGTGCCAGCAGTTCGGGACAGGGGGCGAAGGACTATGGCTACACCTTC. Translated: CASSSGQGAKDYGYTF.